The 17 T cell receptor beta chains below were found in one sample sequenced in a study of Graves' ophthalmopathy and Graves' hyperthyroidism. As the template, RNA transcripts were used to amplify TCR beta CDR3 regions. The authors performed first-round RT-PCR with HTBI primers and then a second-round multiplex PCR. TCRdb called the multiplex PCR reads again in MiXCR, with one record for every CDR3 protein. This sample carries hundreds of thousands of distinct CDR3 sequences, roughly 41% of them seen once, and the ten largest clones take about 3.3%. The material sequenced was peripheral blood. Receptors originate from an adult man with Graves' ophthalmopathy.

V is TRBV5-8 and J is TRBJ1-2; maybe TRBD1 (5 bases). The germline V gene encodes CDR1 SGHTS and CDR2 YDEGEE. The CDR3 contains 16 residues. Trimming left V 0 bases short and J 4 bases short, with 16 bases between. The CDR3 is CASSLGGGQTAYGYTF. The CDR3 region has the DNA TGTGCCAGCAGCTTGGGGGGCGGACAAACAGCCTATGGCTACACCTTC.

Points on this clonotype: Given a much more abundant clone one base away, this may be a read error. DNA for the CDR3: TGCAGTGCTAGTGATGTCAGGAGCCCGAACACTGAAGCTTTCTTT. Residues: CSASDVRSPNTEAFF. The rearrangement links TRBV20-1 to TRBJ1-1; D is undetermined. Germline CDR1 reads DFQATT; CDR2 reads SNEGSKA (reference sequence). V was trimmed by 3 bases and J by 1 base, leaving 15 bases between them. This CDR3 contains 15 residues.

Details on this clonotype: One end of the junction varies from germline; a read error may be responsible. The chain carries TRBV11-1 and TRBJ2-2, with D perhaps TRBD2 (6 bases). The CDR3 extends over 15 amino acids. Germline V CDR1 and CDR2: SGHAT, FQDESV (reference sequence). CDR3 sequence: CASSLVAGTTGELFF. The CDR3 bases are TGTGCCAGCAGCTTAGTGGCGGGAACCACCGGAGAGCTGTTTTTT.

Concerning this clonotype itself: Here the CDR3 omits its conserved ending phenylalanine or tryptophan, so a read error is the likely source. The CDR3 nucleotides are TGTGCCAGCAGCGTAGTGGGTACGACAGGGGCGTATGAAGCTTTCGTT. Translation: CASSVVGTTGAYEAFV. The chain is built from TRBV9 and TRBJ1-1; TRBD1 agrees at 8 bases. CDR1 is SGDLS and CDR2 is YYNGEE in the germline V gene. J was trimmed by 7 bases and V by 0 bases; bases with no gene match: 11. The CDR3 spans 16 residues.

This clonotype has only one observation. The genes are TRBV7-2 and TRBJ2-7; 11 nucleotides agree with TRBD1. This CDR3 is 14 amino acids long. From germline, CDR1 is SGHTA and CDR2 FQGNSA. The V gene end was trimmed by 5 bases and the J gene end by 5 bases; junction bases not matched to a gene: 5. The CDR3: CASSQGTGGHEQYF. CDR3 sequence (DNA): TGTGCCAGCAGCCAGGGGACAGGGGGACACGAGCAGTACTTC.

V gene TRBV2 combines with J gene TRBJ2-3, with 10 nucleotides matching TRBD2. This CDR3 comprises 15 residues. V gave up 6 bases and J gave up 2 bases; unmatched junction bases: 5. In germline, CDR1 is SNHLY, CDR2 FYNNEI. CDR3 loop: CASSYSGGYTDTQYF. CDR3 DNA sequence: TGTGCCAGCAGCTATAGCGGGGGGTACACAGATACGCAGTATTTT.

This chain uses TRBV20-1 with TRBJ2-7; D is unclear. The CDR3 has 13 residues. Germline CDR1 and CDR2: DFQATT and SNEGSKA (reference sequence). Trimming pared 4 bases from V and 3 bases from J, leaving 13 bases between. This chain's CDR3 is CSATGSGHYEQYF. The CDR3 nucleotides read TGCAGTGCTACCGGATCGGGCCACTACGAGCAGTACTTC.

There are a few counts of this clonotype. The junction and the germline gene differ at one end; a read error may be behind it. The chain employs TRBV10-3 and TRBJ1-5; no clear D gene. In germline, CDR1 is ENHRY, CDR2 SYGVKD. The CDR3 runs 16 residues. The CDR3 coding sequence is TGTGCCAGCAGTTACAGCGGGGTTTGGGGCAATCAGCCCCAGCATTTT. It specifies CASSYSGVWGNQPQHF.

The J gene is TRBJ2-3, the V gene TRBV10-3; no firm D call. Trimming took off 4 bases at V and 6 bases at J, with 20 bases between the two ends. The CDR3 consists of 16 residues. Germline CDR1 and CDR2: ENHRY and SYGVKD. CDR3 nucleotide sequence: TGTGCCATCAGTGTTACGGACCATCGGGCTTTTGATACGCAGTATTTT. Its translation: CAISVTDHRAFDTQYF.

As concerns this clonotype: Just one base apart from a much larger clone, this may be a read error. V is TRBV11-1 and J is TRBJ2-2; D gene ambiguous. The length of the CDR3 is 12 residues. Germline V lookup: CDR1 SGHAT, CDR2 FQDESV (reference sequence). V was trimmed by 8 bases and J by 7 bases, leaving 11 bases between them. Here the CDR3 DNA reads TGTGCCAGCGGCTCAGGCCTCGGGGAGCTGTTTTTT. It specifies CASGSGLGELFF.

The CDR3 loop is CASSRTGEDEQYF. The CDR3 nucleotides read TGTGCCAGCAGCCGGACAGGGGAAGACGAGCAGTACTTC. The chain uses TRBV7-2 and TRBJ2-7; the match to TRBD1 covers 9 bases. The length of the CDR3 is 13 residues. J gave up 5 bases and V 5 bases, and 4 bases lay outside the gene matches. Germline V gives CDR1 SGHTA, CDR2 FQGNSA.

This clonotype came up many times. The genes are TRBV7-3 and TRBJ2-5; 7 nucleotides agree with TRBD2. V shed 3 bases and J 5 bases; nucleotides not matched to a gene: 12. Germline V gene lookup returns CDR1 SGHTA and CDR2 FQGTGA. This CDR3 region has 16 residues. CDR3 region: CASSLSGLPGGETQYF. The CDR3 nucleotides are TGTGCCAGCAGCTTGAGCGGACTACCCGGGGGGGAGACCCAGTACTTC.

The V gene is TRBV20-1, the J gene TRBJ2-7; TRBD2 might be the D (6 bases). CDR3 length equals 15 residues. Between the trimmed V and J ends, which lost 3 bases and 7 bases, there was a span of 22 bases. CDR1 is DFQATT, CDR2 SNEGSKA, per germline (reference sequence). The CDR3 DNA is TGCAGTGCTAGCCGCCTGCGGTCCCCTGGGAGGGAGCAGTACTTC. Protein product: CSASRLRSPGREQYF.

The CDR3 here is CAISESRAGGQSFF. CDR3 bases: TGTGCCATCAGTGAGTCTCGGGCAGGGGGCCAATCTTTCTTT. The chain employs TRBV10-3 and TRBJ1-1; 8 bases agree with TRBD1. The CDR3 consists of 14 residues. The junction had 9 bases not matched to a gene; V was cut back by 0 bases and J by 12 bases. Germline values: CDR1 ENHRY, CDR2 SYGVKD.

This clonotype was seen repeatedly, ten times or more. This chain links TRBV7-9 with TRBJ2-5; a weak D match, TRBD1 (6 bases). Trimming cost V 3 bases and J 6 bases, with 17 bases left between them. CDR1 is SEHNR and CDR2 is FQNEAQ in the germline V gene (reference sequence). The CDR3 consists of 15 residues. The CDR3 DNA is TGTGCCAGCAGCTTCGGTCCGGGACACCGGAAGACCCAGTACTTC. It specifies CASSFGPGHRKTQYF.

The V and J genes are TRBV2 and TRBJ1-1; D is possibly TRBD1 (6 bases). This CDR3 spans 11 amino acids. In germline, CDR1 is SNHLY, CDR2 FYNNEI. V lost 8 bases and J 10 bases, leaving 14 bases between the germline ends. The DNA of the CDR3 is TGTGCCAGCGAGAAAGGGGGGGGAGCTTTCTTT. It is translated as CASEKGGGAFF.

This clonotype was seen repeatedly, ten times or more. This chain joins TRBV12-3 or TRBV12-4 and TRBJ1-2; D unclear. The CDR3 runs 12 residues. Trimming cost V 1 base and J 5 bases, with 5 bases left between them. The CDR3 sequence is CASSLGTYGYTF. In DNA form, the CDR3 reads TGTGCCAGCAGTTTAGGAACTTATGGCTACACCTTC.